The clone carrying this T cell receptor (beta chain) was observed at least ten times. What it binds is not known. TCRdb re-derived calls from the 5' RACE reads in MiXCR, one entry per CDR3 protein. In the table there are about 700,000 distinct CDR3 sequences, 5.5% to 6.5% of which are singletons. These data are taken from a study of identical twins. Study outcomes and limitations: The study found excess low generation probability among twin-shared out-of-frame alpha sequences.

This CDR3 spans 14 amino acids. Trimming removed 2 bases from V and 12 bases from J, with 19 bases in between. The source is a man aged 18 to 30 in good health. The material sequenced was naive T cells sorted from blood. This chain connects TRBV12-3 or TRBV12-4 to TRBJ1-1, with D perhaps matching TRBD1 (6 bases). CDR3 sequence reads: CASSLWEGESGTFF. In DNA, the CDR3 is TGTGCCAGCAGTTTATGGGAGGGGGAAAGCGGGACTTTCTTT.